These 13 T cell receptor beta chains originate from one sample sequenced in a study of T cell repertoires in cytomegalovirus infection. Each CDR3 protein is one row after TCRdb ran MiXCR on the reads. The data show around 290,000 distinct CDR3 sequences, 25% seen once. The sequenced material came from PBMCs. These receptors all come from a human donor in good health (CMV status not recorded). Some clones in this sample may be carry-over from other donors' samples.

The CDR3 is CASSSISSGSSYEQYF. CDR3 DNA sequence: TGTGCCAGCAGTTCCATCTCTAGCGGGAGCAGCTACGAGCAGTACTTC. V and J are TRBV28 and TRBJ2-7; 10 positions match TRBD2. Germline CDR1 is MDHEN and CDR2 is SYDVKM. The CDR3 consists of 16 residues. Trimming removed 4 bases from V and 3 bases from J; junction bases left unmatched: 9.

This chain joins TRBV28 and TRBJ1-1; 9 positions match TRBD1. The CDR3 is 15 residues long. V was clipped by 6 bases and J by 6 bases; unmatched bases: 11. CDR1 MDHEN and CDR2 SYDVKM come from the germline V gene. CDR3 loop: CASSSTGTGYPEAFF. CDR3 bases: TGTGCCAGCAGCTCTACCGGGACAGGGTACCCTGAAGCTTTCTTT.

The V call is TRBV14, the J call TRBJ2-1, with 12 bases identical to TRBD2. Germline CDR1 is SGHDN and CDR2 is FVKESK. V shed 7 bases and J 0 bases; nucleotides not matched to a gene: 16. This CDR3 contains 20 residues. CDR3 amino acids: CASTSRRGLAGASSYNEQFF. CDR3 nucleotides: TGTGCCAGCACCTCTAGAAGGGGACTAGCGGGCGCGAGCTCCTACAATGAGCAGTTCTTC.

CDR3 amino acids: CASSPGQGFSTEAFF. The DNA for the CDR3 is TGTGCCAGCAGCCCGGGACAGGGGTTCAGCACTGAAGCTTTCTTT. This sequence joins TRBV5-4 and TRBJ1-1; 10 bases align to TRBD1. CDR3 length equals 15 residues. The ends lost 4 bases at V and 4 bases at J; junction bases unmatched: 7. In germline, CDR1 is SGHNT, CDR2 YYREEE (reference sequence).

The CDR3 protein is CASSSTLVAGPEQFF. The CDR3 coding sequence is TGTGCCAGCAGCTCGACCCTAGTAGCGGGGCCTGAGCAGTTCTTC. The V and J genes are TRBV11-2 and TRBJ2-1; 8 bases map to TRBD2. The CDR3 runs to 15 residues. With V trimmed by 4 bases and J by 9 bases, 11 bases remained unmatched. Germline assignment: CDR1 SGHAT and CDR2 FQNNGV. Full variable domain (outside the CDR3, taken from reference TRBV11-2 and TRBJ2-1): EAGVAQSPRYKIIEKRQSVAFWCNPISGHATLYWYQQILGQGPKLLIQFQNNGVVDDSQLPKDRFSAERLKGVDSTLKIQPAKLEDSAVYLCASSSTLVAGPEQFFGPGTRLTVL.

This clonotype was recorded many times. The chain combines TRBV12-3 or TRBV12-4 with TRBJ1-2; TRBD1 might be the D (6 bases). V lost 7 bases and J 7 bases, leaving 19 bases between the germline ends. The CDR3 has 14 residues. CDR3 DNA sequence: TGTGCCAGCACCCCCGGGGGGGGCATAAGTGGCTACACCTTC. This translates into CASTPGGGISGYTF.

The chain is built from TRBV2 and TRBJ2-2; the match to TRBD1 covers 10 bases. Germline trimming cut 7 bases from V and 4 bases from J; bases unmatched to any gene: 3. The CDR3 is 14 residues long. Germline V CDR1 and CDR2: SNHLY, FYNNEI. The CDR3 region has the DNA TGTGCCAGCAAGGGGGACAGGGGCACCGGGGAGCTGTTTTTT. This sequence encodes CASKGDRGTGELFF.

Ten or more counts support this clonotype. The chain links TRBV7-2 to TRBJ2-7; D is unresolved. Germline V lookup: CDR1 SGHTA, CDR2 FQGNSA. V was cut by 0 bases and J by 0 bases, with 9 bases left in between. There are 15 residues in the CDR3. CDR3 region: CASSLAPVSSYEQYF. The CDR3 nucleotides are TGTGCCAGCAGCTTAGCTCCCGTAAGCTCCTACGAGCAGTACTTC.

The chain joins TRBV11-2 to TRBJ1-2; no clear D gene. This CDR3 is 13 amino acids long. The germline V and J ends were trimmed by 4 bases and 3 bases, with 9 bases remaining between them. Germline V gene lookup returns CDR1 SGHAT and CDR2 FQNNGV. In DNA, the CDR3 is TGTGCCAGCAGCTCCCCCCGTTACTATGGCTACACCTTC. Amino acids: CASSSPRYYGYTF.

CDR3 nucleotide sequence: TGTGCCAGCAGCTTTAAAGGGGGCTACACCTTC. Its translation: CASSFKGGYTF. The rearrangement links TRBV5-5 to TRBJ1-2; D remains ambiguous. This CDR3 has 11 residues. Trimming left V 2 bases short and J 8 bases short, with 7 bases between. In germline, CDR1 is SGHKS, CDR2 YYEKEE (reference sequence).

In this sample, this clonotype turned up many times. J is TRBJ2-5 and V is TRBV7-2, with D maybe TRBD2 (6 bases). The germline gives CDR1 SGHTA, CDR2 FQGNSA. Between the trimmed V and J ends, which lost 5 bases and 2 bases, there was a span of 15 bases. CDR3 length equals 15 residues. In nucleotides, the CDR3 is TGTGCCAGCAGCCCCCAGACTAGGGAACAAGAGACCCAGTACTTC. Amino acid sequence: CASSPQTREQETQYF. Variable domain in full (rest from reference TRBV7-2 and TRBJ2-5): GAGVSQSPSNKVTEKGKDVELRCDPISGHTALYWYRQSLGQGLEFLIYFQGNSAPDKSGLPSDRFSAERTGGSVSTLTIQRTQQEDSAVYLCASSPQTREQETQYFGPGTRLLVL.

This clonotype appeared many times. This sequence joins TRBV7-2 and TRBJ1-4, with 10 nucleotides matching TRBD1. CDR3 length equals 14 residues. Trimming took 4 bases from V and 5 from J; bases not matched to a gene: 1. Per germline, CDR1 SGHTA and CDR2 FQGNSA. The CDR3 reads CASSSGQGNEKLFF. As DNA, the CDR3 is TGTGCCAGCAGCTCGGGACAGGGGAATGAAAAACTGTTTTTT.

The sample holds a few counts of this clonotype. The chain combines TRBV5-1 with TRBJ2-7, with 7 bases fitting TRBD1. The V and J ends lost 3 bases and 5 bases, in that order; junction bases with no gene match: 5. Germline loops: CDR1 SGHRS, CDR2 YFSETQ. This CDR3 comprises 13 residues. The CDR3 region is CASSSGTGDEQYF. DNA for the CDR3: TGCGCCAGCAGCTCGGGAACAGGGGACGAGCAGTACTTC.